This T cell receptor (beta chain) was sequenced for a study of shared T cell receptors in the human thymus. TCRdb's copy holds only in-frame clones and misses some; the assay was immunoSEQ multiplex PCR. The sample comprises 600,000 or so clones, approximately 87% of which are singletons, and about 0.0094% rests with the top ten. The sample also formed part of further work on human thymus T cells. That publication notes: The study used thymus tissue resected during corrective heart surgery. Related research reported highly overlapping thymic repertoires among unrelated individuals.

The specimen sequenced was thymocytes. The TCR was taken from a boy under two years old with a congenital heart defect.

CDR3 DNA: TGTGCCAGCAGCGTGGGACTAGCGGGGCATACGCAGTATTTT. Its protein product is CASSVGLAGHTQYF. This sequence joins TRBV9 and TRBJ2-3; TRBD2 matches 13 bases. Germline CDR1 SGDLS, CDR2 YYNGEE. There are 14 residues in the CDR3. J lost 7 bases, V lost 2 bases, and 1 base had no gene match.